The 22 T cell receptor beta chains reported below all come from one sample, sequenced in a study of blood T cell repertoires in COVID-19. Some clones are missing from TCRdb's copy, which holds only in-frame ones; the method was immunoSEQ multiplex PCR. The repertoire holds roughly 200,000 clones, with 88% as singletons. Sequenced input: peripheral blood. The receptors originated from a man aged 40-55 years with active or convalescent COVID-19.

This clone was detected once. The V gene is TRBV6-5, the J gene TRBJ1-5; D remains ambiguous. From germline, CDR1 is MNHEY and CDR2 SVGAGI. The CDR3 length is 14 residues. Trimming cost V 6 bases and J 0 bases, with 9 bases left between them. CDR3 sequence: CASRATLSNQPQHF. The DNA of the CDR3 is TGTGCCAGCAGGGCGACACTTAGCAATCAGCCCCAGCATTTT.

The rearrangement joins TRBV19 to TRBJ2-4; a possible D gene is TRBD2 (5 bases). The CDR3 runs to 17 residues. Germline lookup yields CDR1 LNHDA and CDR2 SQIVND (reference sequence). V was pared by 6 bases and J by 0 bases, with 18 bases between. Here the CDR3 DNA reads TGTGCCAGTAGGGAATATGAGGGAGTCCCAGCCAAAAACATTCAGTACTTC. It codes for CASREYEGVPAKNIQYF.

The chain couples TRBV9 to TRBJ2-4; D is possibly TRBD1 (6 bases). V gave up 4 bases and J gave up 2 bases, with 16 bases separating them. Germline lookup yields CDR1 SGDLS and CDR2 YYNGEE. The CDR3 loop spans 16 amino acids. This chain's CDR3 is CASSPTPGHPKNIQYF. As DNA, the CDR3 is TGTGCCAGCAGCCCAACCCCGGGACATCCCAAAAACATTCAGTACTTC.

The chain combines TRBV6-6 with TRBJ1-2, with D maybe TRBD1 (5 bases). This CDR3 has 11 amino acids. Trimming pared 7 bases from V and 8 bases from J, leaving 11 bases between. Germline V gives CDR1 MNHNY, CDR2 SVGAGI (reference sequence). The CDR3 bases are TGTGCCAGCAACCCCGGGGGGGGCTACACCTTC. Translation: CASNPGGGYTF.

This clone was seen more than once but under ten times. CDR3 residues: CASSPGTRASTDTQYF. The CDR3 coding sequence is TGTGCCAGCAGCCCCGGGACTAGAGCTAGCACAGATACGCAGTATTTT. J is TRBJ2-3 and V is TRBV7-2; 8 nucleotides align to TRBD2. There are 16 residues in the CDR3. CDR1 is SGHTA and CDR2 is FQGNSA in the germline V gene. J gave up 0 bases and V 5 bases, and 7 bases lay outside the gene matches.

The V call is TRBV28, the J call TRBJ2-7, with TRBD1 matching 9 bases. J lost 6 bases, V lost 6 bases, and 15 bases had no gene match. The CDR3 sequence is 16 residues long. The V gene's germline CDR1 is MDHEN and CDR2 SYDVKM. In DNA form, the CDR3 reads TGTGCCAGCAGCGGGACAGGGACGTTTGGACCGACCGAGCAGTACTTC. Translation: CASSGTGTFGPTEQYF.

V usage is TRBV7-8 and J usage is TRBJ1-2; 8 positions agree with TRBD1. Trimming removed 4 bases from V and 2 bases from J; junction bases left unmatched: 6. The germline gives CDR1 SGHVS, CDR2 FQNEAQ. The CDR3 runs to 15 residues. The CDR3 protein is CASSSRDRLNYGYTF. CDR3 DNA: TGTGCCAGCAGCTCCCGGGACAGGCTAAACTATGGCTACACCTTC.

This clone was seen just once. V usage is TRBV27 and J usage is TRBJ2-1, with 11 nucleotides matching TRBD2. There are 17 residues in the CDR3. Germline V gives CDR1 MNHEY, CDR2 SMNVEV (reference sequence). Trimming at V came to 5 bases and at J to 8 bases, leaving 14 bases not matched to a gene. CDR3 residues: CASSRIIAGGPLYEQFF. The CDR3 bases are TGTGCCAGCAGTCGGATTATAGCGGGAGGGCCGTTATATGAGCAGTTCTTC.

This clone was counted once. J is TRBJ2-5 and V is TRBV3-1 (or the pseudogene TRBV3-2); D remains ambiguous. CDR1 is LGHDT, CDR2 YNNKEL, per germline (reference sequence). The CDR3 loop spans 14 amino acids. The V gene lost 5 bases and the J gene lost 1 base, with 11 bases spanning the gap. The CDR3 sequence is CASSETQSQETQYF. Written as DNA, the CDR3 is TGTGCCAGCAGCGAAACACAAAGCCAAGAGACCCAGTACTTC.

The chain joins TRBV12-3 or TRBV12-4 to TRBJ1-2; possible D gene TRBD1, 5 bases. The CDR3 covers 13 residues. V was clipped by 6 bases and J by 1 base, with 9 bases between them. The CDR3 loop reads CASRGQSNYGYTF. The CDR3 DNA reads as TGTGCCAGCAGGGGGCAGAGTAACTATGGCTACACCTTC.

The J gene is TRBJ2-2, the V gene TRBV5-1, with D perhaps matching TRBD1 (6 bases). The CDR3 spans 14 residues. The germline CDR1 and CDR2 sequences are SGHRS and YFSETQ. The V gene lost 7 bases and the J gene lost 1 base, with 11 bases spanning the gap. This CDR3 is CASRLGQNTGELFF. DNA for the CDR3: TGCGCCAGCCGCCTGGGACAGAACACCGGGGAGCTGTTTTTT.

The rearrangement links TRBV18 to TRBJ2-3; D may be TRBD2 (6 bases). The CDR3 length is 18 residues. Germline CDR1 is KGHSH and CDR2 is LQKENI. Trimming cost V 2 bases and J 5 bases, with 23 bases left between them. CDR3 in amino acids: CASSPAFIGGLRVDTQYF. CDR3 in DNA: TGTGCCAGCTCACCAGCCTTCATCGGGGGATTAAGGGTAGATACGCAGTATTTT.

V and J are TRBV19 and TRBJ2-5; no definite D call. The CDR3 totals 13 residues. Looked up from germline, CDR1 is LNHDA and CDR2 is SQIVND (reference sequence). Trimming shortened V by 6 bases and J by 4 bases, and 12 bases separated the two germline ends. The chain's CDR3 is CASSTDDGETQYF. The CDR3 DNA reads as TGTGCCAGTAGCACAGATGACGGAGAGACCCAGTACTTC.

The genes are TRBV19 and TRBJ2-2; tentative D call: TRBD1 (6 bases). Germline CDR1 is LNHDA and CDR2 is SQIVND (reference sequence). CDR3 length equals 15 residues. V dropped 10 bases and J dropped 1 base, with 16 bases sitting between them. The CDR3 coding sequence is TGTGCCACCGAAACAGGGACACTGAACACCGGGGAGCTGTTTTTT. It specifies CATETGTLNTGELFF.

This rearrangement joins TRBV19 to TRBJ1-1, with TRBD1 matching over 9 bases. Looked up from germline, CDR1 is LNHDA and CDR2 is SQIVND (reference sequence). The length of the CDR3 is 17 residues. V was clipped by 0 bases and J by 10 bases; unmatched bases: 15. CDR3 coding DNA: TGTGCCAGTAGTATAGACAATCGTCGGACAGGGGAAATAAGAGCTTTCTTT. This encodes CASSIDNRRTGEIRAFF.

The V gene is TRBV6-1, the J gene TRBJ1-2; D is possibly TRBD1 (6 bases). In germline, CDR1 is MNHNS, CDR2 SASEGT. This CDR3 comprises 13 residues. V lost 2 bases, J lost 8 bases, and 12 bases lay in between. The CDR3: CASSENREVGYTF. The CDR3 DNA is TGTGCCAGCAGTGAAAACAGGGAAGTCGGCTACACCTTC.

V usage is TRBV5-5 and J usage is TRBJ1-2, with 8 bases lining up with TRBD1. With 3 bases clipped from V and 5 bases from J, the junction kept 9 bases outside the gene matches. The CDR3 spans 15 residues. The germline V gene encodes CDR1 SGHKS and CDR2 YYEKEE (reference sequence). CDR3 in DNA: TGTGCCAGCAGCTCTCAGGACAGGGCCCCATATGGCTACACCTTC. It codes for CASSSQDRAPYGYTF.

The rearrangement links TRBV10-3 to TRBJ2-7; 9 nucleotides match TRBD1. The CDR3 runs 14 residues. V lost 6 bases to trimming and J lost 6 bases; unmatched junction nucleotides: 9. CDR1 is ENHRY and CDR2 is SYGVKD in the germline V gene. The CDR3 region has the DNA TGTGCCATCAGGGCCGGGACAGGGTCAGGCGAGCAGTACTTC. This gives the protein CAIRAGTGSGEQYF.

The chain combines TRBV9 with TRBJ2-2, with 10 bases that match TRBD2. J lost 6 bases, V lost 4 bases, and 6 bases had no gene match. The CDR3 spans 15 residues. Germline V CDR1 and CDR2: SGDLS, YYNGEE. The CDR3: CASSFSGRTPGELFF. In nucleotides, the CDR3 is TGTGCCAGCAGCTTTAGCGGGAGGACTCCCGGGGAGCTGTTTTTT.

The sample holds one count of this clone. The rearrangement links TRBV5-4 to TRBJ1-4; D uncertain. The germline V and J ends were trimmed by 4 bases and 0 bases, with 16 bases remaining between them. Germline V gene sequence: CDR1 SGHNT, CDR2 YYREEE (reference sequence). The length of the CDR3 is 17 residues. The CDR3, as DNA: TGTGCCAGCAGCCCGGGAGGTACCGTAGCAACTAATGAAAAACTGTTTTTT. Amino acid sequence: CASSPGGTVATNEKLFF.

This sequence joins TRBV6-5 and TRBJ1-5; the D is unclear. The CDR3 loop spans 13 amino acids. Deletions cut 6 bases from V and 9 bases from J, with 15 bases between. The germline V gene has CDR1 MNHEY and CDR2 SVGAGI. The CDR3, as DNA: TGTGCCAGCAGAAGGGAGAGTGCGGGGCCCCAGCATTTT. Translation: CASRRESAGPQHF.

The rearrangement joins TRBV2 to TRBJ1-5; D perhaps matches TRBD1 (5 bases). The length of the CDR3 is 15 residues. With 3 bases removed from V and 6 bases from J, the gap between germline ends came to 15 bases. Germline V gene data show CDR1 as SNHLY and CDR2 as FYNNEI. CDR3 amino acids: CASSDAGRVSQPQHF. CDR3 nucleotide sequence: TGTGCCAGCAGTGATGCAGGGAGGGTAAGTCAGCCCCAGCATTTT.